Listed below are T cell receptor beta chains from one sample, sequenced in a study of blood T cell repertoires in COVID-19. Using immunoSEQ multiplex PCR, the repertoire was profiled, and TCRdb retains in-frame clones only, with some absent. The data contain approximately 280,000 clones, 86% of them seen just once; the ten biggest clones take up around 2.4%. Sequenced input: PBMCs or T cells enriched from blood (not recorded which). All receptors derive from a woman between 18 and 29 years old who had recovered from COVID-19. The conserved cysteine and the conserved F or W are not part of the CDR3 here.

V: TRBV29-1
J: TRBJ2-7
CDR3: SVSGFTNEQY

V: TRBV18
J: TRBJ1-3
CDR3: ASSPVGGSGNTIY

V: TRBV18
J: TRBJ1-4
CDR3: ASSPTKFDSPEKLF

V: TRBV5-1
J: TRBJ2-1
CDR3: ASSLAAGTSYNEQF

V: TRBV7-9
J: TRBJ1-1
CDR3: ASRSRQFGYTEAF

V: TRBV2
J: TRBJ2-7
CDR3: ASGREYTYEQY

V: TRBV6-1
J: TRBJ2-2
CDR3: ASSDRQGLSTGELF

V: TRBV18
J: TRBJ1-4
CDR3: ASSPPVGRVGCVF

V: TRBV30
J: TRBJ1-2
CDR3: AWSPGQGRHGYT

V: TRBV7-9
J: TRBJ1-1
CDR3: ASSLEDFMNTEAF

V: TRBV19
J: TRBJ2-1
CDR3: ASSGRTDSYNEQF

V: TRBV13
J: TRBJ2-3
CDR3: ASSPTRQGRDTQY

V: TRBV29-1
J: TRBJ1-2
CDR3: SVPGQPANYGYT

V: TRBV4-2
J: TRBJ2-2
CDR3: ASSQEGLAGSNTGELF

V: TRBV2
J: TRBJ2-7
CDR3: ASNPGQISYEQY

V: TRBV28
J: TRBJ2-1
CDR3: ASSRRGLHNEQF

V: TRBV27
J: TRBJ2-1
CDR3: ASSSSASGSVYEQF

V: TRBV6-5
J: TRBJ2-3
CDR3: ASSYGRGRGDTQY

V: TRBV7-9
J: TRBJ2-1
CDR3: ASSLVAGERNEQF

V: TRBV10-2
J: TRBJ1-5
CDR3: ASRDSSNQPQH

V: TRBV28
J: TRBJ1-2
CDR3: ASSLVGQGFYGYT

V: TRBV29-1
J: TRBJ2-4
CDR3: SAISGGAKNIQY

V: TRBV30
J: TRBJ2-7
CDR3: AWNLGDPSYEQY

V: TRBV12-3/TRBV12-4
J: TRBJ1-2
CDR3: ASSLGFSYGYT

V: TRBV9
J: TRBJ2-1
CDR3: ASSVDRGNYNEQF

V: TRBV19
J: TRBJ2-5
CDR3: ASSPPGTSFETQY

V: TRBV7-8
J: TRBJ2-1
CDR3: ASSPTGSSSNEQF

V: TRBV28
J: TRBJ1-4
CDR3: ASSRRTVSTNEKLF

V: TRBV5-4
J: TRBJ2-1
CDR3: ASSLDSQGYEQF

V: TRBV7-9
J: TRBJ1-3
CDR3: ASSQGYGIY

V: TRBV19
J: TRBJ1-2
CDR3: ASSTGGPNYGYT

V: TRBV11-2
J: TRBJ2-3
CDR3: ASSLDGRGFTDTQY

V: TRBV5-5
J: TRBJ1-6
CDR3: ASSLYQGRNSPLH

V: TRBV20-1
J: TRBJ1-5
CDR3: SASVGGINQPQH

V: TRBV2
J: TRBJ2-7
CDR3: ASSPGTSGPYEQY

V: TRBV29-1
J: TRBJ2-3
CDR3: SVSPTMGDTQY

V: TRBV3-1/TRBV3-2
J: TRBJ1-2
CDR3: ASSHTVGGNGYT

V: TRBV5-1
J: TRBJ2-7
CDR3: ASSLAGTYEQY